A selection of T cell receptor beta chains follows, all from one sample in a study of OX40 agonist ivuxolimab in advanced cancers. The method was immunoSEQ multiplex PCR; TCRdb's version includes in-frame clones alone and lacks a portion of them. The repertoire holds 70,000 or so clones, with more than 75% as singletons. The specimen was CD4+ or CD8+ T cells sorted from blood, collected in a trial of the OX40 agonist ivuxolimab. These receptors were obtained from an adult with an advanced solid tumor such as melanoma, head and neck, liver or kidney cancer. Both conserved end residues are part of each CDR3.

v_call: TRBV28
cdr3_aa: CASSLLGNQPQHF

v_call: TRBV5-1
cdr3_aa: CASSLSVGGRADGELFF

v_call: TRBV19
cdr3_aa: CASSIGPGSGANVLTF

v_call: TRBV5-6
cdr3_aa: CASSLEQGYTF

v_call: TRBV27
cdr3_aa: CASKEVASGANVLTF

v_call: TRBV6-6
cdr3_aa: CASSLGGEVWQPQHF

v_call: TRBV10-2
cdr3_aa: CATEDRANYGYTF

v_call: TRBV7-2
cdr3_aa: CASSPRTGLPEAFF

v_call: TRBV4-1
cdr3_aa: CASSQGQGNHEQYF

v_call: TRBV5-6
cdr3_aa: CASSLVGSTGELFF

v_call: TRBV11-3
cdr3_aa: CASSQGGQANYEQYF

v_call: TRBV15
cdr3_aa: CATSNDIREGYTF

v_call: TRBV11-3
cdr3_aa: CASSARVLDTQYF

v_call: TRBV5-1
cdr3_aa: CASSFSEGSAKNIQYF

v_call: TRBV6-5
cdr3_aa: CASNKEGAPGNTIYF

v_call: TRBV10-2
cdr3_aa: CASSEKFPGSYEQYF

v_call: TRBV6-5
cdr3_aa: CASSYSSGAFF

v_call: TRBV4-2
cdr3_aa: CASSQAGTGYGYTF

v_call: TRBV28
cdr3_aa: CASSLREGLAGANVLTF

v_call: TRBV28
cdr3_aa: CATSSGGTNGELFF

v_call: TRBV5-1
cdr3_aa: CASSFLAGSTDTQYF

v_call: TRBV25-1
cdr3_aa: CASSESGGSYNEQFF

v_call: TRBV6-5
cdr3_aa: CASSAGGGRLYEQYF

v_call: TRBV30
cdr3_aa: CAWGLAGGSPYNEQFF

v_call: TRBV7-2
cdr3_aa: CASSYFTDTQYF

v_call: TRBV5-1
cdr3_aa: CASSPDRVRKLFF

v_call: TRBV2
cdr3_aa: CASSASGRAGEQFF

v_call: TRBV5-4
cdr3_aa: CASSSGGLTNYGYTF

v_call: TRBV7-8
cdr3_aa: CASVGGEKLFF

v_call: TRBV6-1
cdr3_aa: CASLDSGSNNEQFF

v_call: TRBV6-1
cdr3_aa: CASSELRGPGTGELFF

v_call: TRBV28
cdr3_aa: CASRAGGSIHNEQFF

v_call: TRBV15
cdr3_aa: CATSRVTSSYEQYF

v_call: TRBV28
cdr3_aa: CASRTSVNEQFF

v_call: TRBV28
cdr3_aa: CASSSSSGRDYNEQFF

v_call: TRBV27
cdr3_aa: CASSPWDRVSEQYF

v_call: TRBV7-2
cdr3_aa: CASSFSRGSPLHF

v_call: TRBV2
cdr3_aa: CASRQEGGLTEAFF

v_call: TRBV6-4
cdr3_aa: CANQGQGQFQPQHF

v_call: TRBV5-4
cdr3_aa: CASSLGGTFEGYGYTF